This T cell receptor (beta chain) was recorded in a study of cytomegalovirus exposure and HLA in healthy donors. Points from the study as a whole: Cytomegalovirus association was assigned to over 150 TCR beta chains. According to a later analysis, most TCR beta chains associated with CMV appeared HLA-restricted. The authors confirmed in vitro that a few CMV-associated chains were specific for CMV antigens. Follow-up analysis found HLA locus-dependent TCR association rates, highest for DRB1 and lowest for HLA-C.

Both 60 Vbeta primers and 13 Jbeta primers went into the PCR. Assay used: immunoSEQ multiplex PCR; TCRdb lists only in-frame clones, some missing. The sample yields 100,000 to 150,000 clones, roughly three quarters seen once. This clone was found once. Antigen unknown. Sequenced input: PBMCs. The sequence was obtained from a woman between 25 and 40 years old in good health and CMV-seronegative.

The chain's CDR3 is CASSFGGSPRTDTQYF. CDR3 coding DNA: TGTGCCAGCAGTTTTGGGGGCTCACCCCGCACAGATACGCAGTATTTT. The rearrangement joins TRBV28 to TRBJ2-3; TRBD1 might be the D (6 bases). Germline-derived CDR1 and CDR2 are MDHEN and SYDVKM. CDR3 size: 16 residues. V lost 3 bases to trimming and J lost 1 base, with 14 bases between them.